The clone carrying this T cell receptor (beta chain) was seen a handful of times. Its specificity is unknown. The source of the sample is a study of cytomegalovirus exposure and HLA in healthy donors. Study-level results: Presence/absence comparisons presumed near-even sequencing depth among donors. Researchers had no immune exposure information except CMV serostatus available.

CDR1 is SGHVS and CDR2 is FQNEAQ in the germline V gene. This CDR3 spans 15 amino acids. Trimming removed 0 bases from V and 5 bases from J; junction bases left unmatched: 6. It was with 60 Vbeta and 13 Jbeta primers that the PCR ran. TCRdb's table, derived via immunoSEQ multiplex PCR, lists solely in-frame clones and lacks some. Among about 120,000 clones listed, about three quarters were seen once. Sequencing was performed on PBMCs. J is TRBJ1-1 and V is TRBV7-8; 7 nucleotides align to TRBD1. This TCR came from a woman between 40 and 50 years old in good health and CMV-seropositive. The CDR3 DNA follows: TGTGCCAGCAGCTTAGCGCAGGGGGAATGGACTGAAGCTTTCTTT. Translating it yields CASSLAQGEWTEAFF. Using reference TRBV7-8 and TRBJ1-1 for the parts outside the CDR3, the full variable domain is GAGVSQSPRYKVAKRGQDVALRCDPISGHVSLFWYQQALGQGPEFLTYFQNEAQLDKSGLPSDRFFAERPEGSVSTLKIQRTQQEDSAVYLCASSLAQGEWTEAFFGQGTRLTVV.